This T cell receptor beta chain derives from a study of blood T cell repertoires in COVID-19. Overall study: Acute and convalescent COVID-19 specimens originated in the United States, Italy and Spain. T cells, B-cell-depleted T cells, or PBMCs supplied cDNA or gDNA.

Original data processing: Counts of nucleated cells, estimated from reference gene primer amplification, were obtained. The protocol was immunoSEQ multiplex PCR, while the TCRdb copy is restricted to in-frame clones and leaves out a portion. The V and J calls and clone size come from that table; D and trimming were worked out from the DNA. This table holds under 150,000 clones, 85% found once. V lost 7 bases and J lost 1, with 10 bases in between. The CDR3 sequence is 13 residues long. Germline V gives CDR1 SGHAT, CDR2 FQDESV (reference sequence). The chain couples TRBV11-1 to TRBJ2-5; D gene ambiguous. Sequences were obtained from peripheral blood. This clonotype originated in an elderly man with acute or convalescent COVID-19. CDR3 sequence (DNA): TGTGCCAGCACCTCTGGCCTCCAAGAGACCCAGTACTTC. Encoded protein: CASTSGLQETQYF.